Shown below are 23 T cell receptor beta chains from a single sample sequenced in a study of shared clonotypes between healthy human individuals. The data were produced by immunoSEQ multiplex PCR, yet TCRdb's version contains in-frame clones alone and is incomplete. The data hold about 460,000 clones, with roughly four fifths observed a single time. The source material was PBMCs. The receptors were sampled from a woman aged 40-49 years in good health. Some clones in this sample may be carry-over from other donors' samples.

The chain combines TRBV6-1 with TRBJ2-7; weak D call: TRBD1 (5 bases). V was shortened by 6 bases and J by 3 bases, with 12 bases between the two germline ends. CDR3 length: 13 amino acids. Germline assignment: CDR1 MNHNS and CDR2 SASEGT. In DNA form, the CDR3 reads TGTGCCAGCAGATTTTCCGGACACTACGAGCAGTACTTC. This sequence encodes CASRFSGHYEQYF.

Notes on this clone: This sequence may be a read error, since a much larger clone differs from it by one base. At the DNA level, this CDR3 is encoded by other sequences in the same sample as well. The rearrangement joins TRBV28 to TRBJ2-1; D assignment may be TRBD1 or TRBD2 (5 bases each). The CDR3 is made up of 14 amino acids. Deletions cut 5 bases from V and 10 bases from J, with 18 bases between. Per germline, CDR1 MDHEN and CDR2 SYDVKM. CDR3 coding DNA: TGTGCCAGCAGTACCGCCGGGACGGTCAACGAGCAGTTCTTC. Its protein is CASSTAGTVNEQFF.

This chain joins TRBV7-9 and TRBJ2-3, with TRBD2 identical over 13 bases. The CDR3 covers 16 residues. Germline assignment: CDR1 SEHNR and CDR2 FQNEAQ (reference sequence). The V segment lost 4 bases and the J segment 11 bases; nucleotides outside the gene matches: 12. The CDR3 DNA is TGTGCCAGCAGCTCCGGGGGGACTAGCGGGGAGATAGGGCAGTATTTT. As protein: CASSSGGTSGEIGQYF.

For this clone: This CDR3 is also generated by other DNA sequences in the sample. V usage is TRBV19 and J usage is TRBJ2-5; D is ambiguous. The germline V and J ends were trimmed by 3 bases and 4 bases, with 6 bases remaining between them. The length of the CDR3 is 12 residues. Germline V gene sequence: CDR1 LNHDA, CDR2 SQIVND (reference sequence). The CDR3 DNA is TGTGCCAGTAGTATTTGGGGAGAGACCCAGTACTTC. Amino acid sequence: CASSIWGETQYF.

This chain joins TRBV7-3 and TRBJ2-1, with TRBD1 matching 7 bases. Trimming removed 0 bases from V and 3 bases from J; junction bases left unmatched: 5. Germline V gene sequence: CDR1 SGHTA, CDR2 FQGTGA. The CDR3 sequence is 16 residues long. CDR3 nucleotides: TGTGCCAGCAGCTTAACCCCGGGACAGAACTACAATGAGCAGTTCTTC. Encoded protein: CASSLTPGQNYNEQFF.

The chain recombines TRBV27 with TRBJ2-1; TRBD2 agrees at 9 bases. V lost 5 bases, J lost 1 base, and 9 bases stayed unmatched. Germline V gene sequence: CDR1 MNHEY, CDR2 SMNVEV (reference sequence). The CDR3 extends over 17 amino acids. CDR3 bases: TGTGCCAGCAGTGCCCTCTTCACTAGCGGGTCCTACAATGAGCAGTTCTTC. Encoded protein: CASSALFTSGSYNEQFF.

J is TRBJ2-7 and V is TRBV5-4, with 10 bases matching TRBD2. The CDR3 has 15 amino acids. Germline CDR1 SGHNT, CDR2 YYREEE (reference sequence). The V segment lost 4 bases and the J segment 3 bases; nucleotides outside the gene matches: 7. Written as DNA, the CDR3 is TGTGCCAGCAGCCGAGGGCGGACTAGCGGCTACGAGCAGTACTTC. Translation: CASSRGRTSGYEQYF.

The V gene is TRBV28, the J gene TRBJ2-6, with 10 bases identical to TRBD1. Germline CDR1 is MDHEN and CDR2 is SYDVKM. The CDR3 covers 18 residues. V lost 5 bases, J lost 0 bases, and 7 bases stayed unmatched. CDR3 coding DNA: TGTGCCAGCAGTCACCCGAGACAGGGGGCCTCTGGGGCCAACGTCCTGACTTTC. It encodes CASSHPRQGASGANVLTF.

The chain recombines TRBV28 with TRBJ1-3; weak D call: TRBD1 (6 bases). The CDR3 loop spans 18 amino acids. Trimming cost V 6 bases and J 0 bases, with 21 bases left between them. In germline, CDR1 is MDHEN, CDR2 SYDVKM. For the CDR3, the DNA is TGTGCCAGCAGAGTTGGGACACACAGTTCCTTCTCTGGAAACACCATATATTTT. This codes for CASRVGTHSSFSGNTIYF.

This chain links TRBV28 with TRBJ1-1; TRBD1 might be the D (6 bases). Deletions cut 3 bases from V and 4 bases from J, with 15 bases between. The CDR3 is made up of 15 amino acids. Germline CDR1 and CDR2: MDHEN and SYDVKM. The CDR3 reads CASSFRGWGSTEAFF. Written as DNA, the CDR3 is TGTGCCAGCAGTTTCAGGGGATGGGGCAGCACTGAAGCTTTCTTT.

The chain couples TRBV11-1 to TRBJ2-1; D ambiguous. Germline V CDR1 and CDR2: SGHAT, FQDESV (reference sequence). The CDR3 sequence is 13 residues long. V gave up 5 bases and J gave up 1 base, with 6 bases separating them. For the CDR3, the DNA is TGTGCCAGCAGCCCCCCTTCCTACAATGAGCAGTTCTTC. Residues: CASSPPSYNEQFF. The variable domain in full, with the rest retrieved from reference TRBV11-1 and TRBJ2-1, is EAEVAQSPRYKITEKSQAVAFWCDPISGHATLYWYRQILGQGPELLVQFQDESVVDDSQLPKDRFSAERLKGVDSTLKIQPAELGDSAMYLCASSPPSYNEQFFGPGTRLTVL.

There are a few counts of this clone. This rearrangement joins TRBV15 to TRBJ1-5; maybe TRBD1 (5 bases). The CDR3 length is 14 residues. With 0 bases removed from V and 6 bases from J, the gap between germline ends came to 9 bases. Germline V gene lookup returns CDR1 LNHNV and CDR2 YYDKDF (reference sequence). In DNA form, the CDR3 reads TGTGCCACCAGCAGAGAGCCGGGGCTTCAGCCCCAGCATTTT. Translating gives CATSREPGLQPQHF.

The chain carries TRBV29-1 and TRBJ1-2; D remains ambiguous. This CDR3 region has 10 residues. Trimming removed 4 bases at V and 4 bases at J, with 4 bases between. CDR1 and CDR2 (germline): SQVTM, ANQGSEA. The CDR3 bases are TGCAGCGTTGGGGGCTATGGCTACACCTTC. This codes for CSVGGYGYTF. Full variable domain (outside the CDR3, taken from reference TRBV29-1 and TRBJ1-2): SAVISQKPSRDICQRGTSLTIQCQVDSQVTMMFWYRQQPGQSLTLIATANQGSEATYESGFVIDKFPISRPNLTFSTLTVSNMSPEDSSIYLCSVGGYGYTFGSGTRLTVV.

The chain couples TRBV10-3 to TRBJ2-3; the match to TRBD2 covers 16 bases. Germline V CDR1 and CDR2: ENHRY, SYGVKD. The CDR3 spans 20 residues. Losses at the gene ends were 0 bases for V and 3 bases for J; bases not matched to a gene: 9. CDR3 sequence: CAISESPPGLAGGRTDTQYF. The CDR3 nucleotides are TGTGCCATCAGTGAGTCACCGCCGGGACTAGCGGGAGGGAGGACAGATACGCAGTATTTT.

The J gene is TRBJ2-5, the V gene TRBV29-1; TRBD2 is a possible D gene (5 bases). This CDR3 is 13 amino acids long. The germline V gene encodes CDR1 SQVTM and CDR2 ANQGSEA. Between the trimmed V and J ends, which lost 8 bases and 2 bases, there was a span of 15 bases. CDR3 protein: CSHQGGGQETQYF. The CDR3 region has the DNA TGCAGCCATCAAGGAGGCGGACAAGAGACCCAGTACTTC.

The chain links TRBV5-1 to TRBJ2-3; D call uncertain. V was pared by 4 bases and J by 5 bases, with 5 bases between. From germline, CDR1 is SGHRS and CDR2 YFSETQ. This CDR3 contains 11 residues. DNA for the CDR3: TGCGCCAGCAGCGCCCGAGATACGCAGTATTTT. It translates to CASSARDTQYF.

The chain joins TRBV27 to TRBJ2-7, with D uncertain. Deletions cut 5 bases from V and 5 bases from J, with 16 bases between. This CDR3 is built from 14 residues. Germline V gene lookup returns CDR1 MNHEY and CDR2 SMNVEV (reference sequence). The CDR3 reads CASSPLSQTHEQYF. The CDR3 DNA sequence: TGTGCCAGCAGTCCGTTATCGCAAACCCACGAGCAGTACTTC.

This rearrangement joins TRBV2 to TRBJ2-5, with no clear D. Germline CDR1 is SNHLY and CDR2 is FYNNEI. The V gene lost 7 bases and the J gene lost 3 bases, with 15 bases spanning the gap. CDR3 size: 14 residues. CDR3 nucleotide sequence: TGTGCCAGCACGCAGGAGTGGGCCGAAGAGACCCAGTACTTC. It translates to CASTQEWAEETQYF.

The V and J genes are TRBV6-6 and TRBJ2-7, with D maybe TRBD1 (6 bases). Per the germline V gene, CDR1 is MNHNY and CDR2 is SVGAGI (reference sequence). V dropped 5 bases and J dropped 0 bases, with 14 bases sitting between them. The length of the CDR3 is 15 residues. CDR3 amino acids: CASSKDSAFSYEQYF. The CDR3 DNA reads TGTGCCAGCAGTAAGGACAGCGCCTTCTCCTACGAGCAGTACTTC.

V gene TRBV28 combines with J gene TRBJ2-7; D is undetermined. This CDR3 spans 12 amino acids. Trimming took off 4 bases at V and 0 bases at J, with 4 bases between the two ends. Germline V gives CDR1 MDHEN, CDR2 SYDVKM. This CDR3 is CASSSLSYEQYF. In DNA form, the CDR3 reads TGTGCCAGCAGTTCCCTCTCCTACGAGCAGTACTTC.

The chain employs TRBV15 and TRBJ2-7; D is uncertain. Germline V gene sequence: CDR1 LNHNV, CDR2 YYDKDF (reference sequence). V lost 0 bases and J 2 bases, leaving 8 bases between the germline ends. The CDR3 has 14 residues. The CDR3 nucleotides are TGTGCCACCAGCAGAGATCGTTTGGCCTACGAGCAGTACTTC. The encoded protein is CATSRDRLAYEQYF.

CDR3 amino acids: CASSLGQITDTQYF. CDR3 in DNA: TGTGCCAGCAGCTTAGGACAAATCACAGATACGCAGTATTTT. This sequence joins TRBV11-2 and TRBJ2-3; D is unresolved. The CDR3 is 14 residues long. Trimming left V 1 base short and J 2 bases short, with 7 bases between. Germline V gene lookup returns CDR1 SGHAT and CDR2 FQNNGV.

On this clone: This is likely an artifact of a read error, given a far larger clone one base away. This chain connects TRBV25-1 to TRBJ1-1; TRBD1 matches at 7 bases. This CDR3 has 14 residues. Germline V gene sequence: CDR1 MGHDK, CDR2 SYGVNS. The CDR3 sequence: CVSSGDRANTEAFF. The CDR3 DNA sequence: TGTGTCAGCAGTGGGGACAGAGCGAACACTGAAGCTTTCTTT.